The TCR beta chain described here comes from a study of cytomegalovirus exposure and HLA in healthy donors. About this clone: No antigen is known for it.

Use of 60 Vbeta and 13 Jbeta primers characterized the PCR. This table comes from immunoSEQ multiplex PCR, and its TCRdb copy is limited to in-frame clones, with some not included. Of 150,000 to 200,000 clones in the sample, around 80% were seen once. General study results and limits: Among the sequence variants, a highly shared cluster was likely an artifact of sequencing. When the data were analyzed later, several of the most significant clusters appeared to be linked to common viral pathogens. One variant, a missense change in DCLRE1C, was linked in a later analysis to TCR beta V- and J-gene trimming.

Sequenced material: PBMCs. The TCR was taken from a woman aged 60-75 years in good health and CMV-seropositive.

Written as DNA, the CDR3 is TGTGCTAGTGGTTTAGACTACTCGTTTGAGCAGTTCTTC. This encodes CASGLDYSFEQFF. The chain carries TRBV12-5 and TRBJ2-1, with D maybe TRBD2 (5 bases). Germline V gene lookup returns CDR1 LGHNT and CDR2 FRNRAP. The CDR3 runs to 13 residues. The ends were cut back, 3 bases at V and 9 bases at J, with 12 bases in the middle.